This TCR beta chain derives from a study of blood T cell repertoires in COVID-19. In the study overall: Researchers got acute and convalescent COVID-19 samples from the United States, Italy and Spain. The cDNA or gDNA used as material had been derived from T cells, B-cell-depleted T cells, or PBMCs.

In the original processing: Amplifying reference gene primers gave estimates of nucleated cell counts. Repertoires were generated with immunoSEQ multiplex PCR, while TCRdb's copy carries only in-frame clones and drops some. The DNA gave D and trimming, while V, J and clone size come from that table. The data hold about 380,000 clones, with 90% observed a single time. Germline CDR1 MNHNY, CDR2 SVGAGI (reference sequence). CDR3 length equals 16 residues. V lost 0 bases to trimming and J lost 4 bases, with 15 bases between them. Sequenced sample: peripheral blood. This rearrangement joins TRBV6-6 to TRBJ2-5, with TRBD1 as a possible D gene (6 bases). The TCR sequence derives from a man aged 18 to 29 with active or convalescent COVID-19. CDR3 in amino acids: CASSYSGTPGRETQYF. The CDR3 DNA reads TGTGCCAGCAGTTACTCCGGGACACCTGGAAGAGAGACCCAGTACTTC.